The clone carrying this T cell receptor beta chain appeared a few times. This sample was taken from a study of naive and memory T cell subsets. The CDR3 runs to 12 residues. Germline lookup yields CDR1 MNHNS and CDR2 SASEGT. V was shortened by 7 bases and J by 1 base, with 5 bases between the two germline ends. The beta constant-region primer was an equimolar mix of two oligonucleotides covering TRBC1 and TRBC2. TCRdb redid the calling of the UMI-ligation and nested PCR reads with MiXCR, one entry per CDR3 protein. The table records 130,000 to 150,000 distinct CDR3 sequences, about 17% of them present only once.

Input material: naive CD4+ T cells from blood. This clonotype was sampled from a human donor in good health. This sequence joins TRBV6-1 and TRBJ2-1; unclear D gene. The CDR3, as DNA: TGTGCCAGCACGGTATCCTACAATGAGCAGTTCTTC. This gives the protein CASTVSYNEQFF.